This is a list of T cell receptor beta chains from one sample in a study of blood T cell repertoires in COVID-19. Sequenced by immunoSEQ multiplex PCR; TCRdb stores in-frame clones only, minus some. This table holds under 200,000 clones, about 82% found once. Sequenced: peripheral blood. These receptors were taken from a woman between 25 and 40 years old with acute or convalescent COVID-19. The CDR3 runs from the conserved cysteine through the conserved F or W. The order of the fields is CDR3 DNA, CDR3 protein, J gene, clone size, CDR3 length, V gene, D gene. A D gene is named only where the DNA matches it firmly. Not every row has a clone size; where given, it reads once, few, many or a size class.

CDR3nt: TGTGCCAGCTCACCACCGCCCCGGACTAGCGGTGAAGCAGATACGCAGTATTTT; CDR3aa: CASSPPPRTSGEADTQYF; j_gene: TRBJ2-3; abundance: once; len: 18; v_gene: TRBV18; d_gene: TRBD2
CDR3nt: TGTGCCAGCAGTTTCCCGACAGGGAGATTATACGAGCAGTACTTC; CDR3aa: CASSFPTGRLYEQYF; j_gene: TRBJ2-7; abundance: few; len: 15; v_gene: TRBV6-5; d_gene: TRBD1
CDR3nt: TGTGCCAGTAGTATACTTTCCAGGGTCAATTCTGAAGCTTTCTTT; CDR3aa: CASSILSRVNSEAFF; j_gene: TRBJ1-1; abundance: .; len: 15; v_gene: TRBV19; d_gene: .
CDR3nt: TGTGCCAGCAGCCAAGCCTCGGCAGGGGATGAGCAGTTCTTC; CDR3aa: CASSQASAGDEQFF; j_gene: TRBJ2-1; abundance: once; len: 14; v_gene: TRBV3-1/TRBV3-2; d_gene: .
CDR3nt: TGTGCCAGCAGTGGAGATACCGGGACAGGGAATCAGCCCCAGCATTTT; CDR3aa: CASSGDTGTGNQPQHF; j_gene: TRBJ1-5; abundance: .; len: 16; v_gene: TRBV2; d_gene: TRBD1
CDR3nt: TGTGCCAGCAGTGGGCGTAGCAATCAGCCCCAGCATTTT; CDR3aa: CASSGRSNQPQHF; j_gene: TRBJ1-5; abundance: few; len: 13; v_gene: TRBV28; d_gene: .
CDR3nt: TGTGCCAGCAGCCAAGCCACGAGGACACAAGCTTTCTTT; CDR3aa: CASSQATRTQAFF; j_gene: TRBJ1-1; abundance: .; len: 13; v_gene: TRBV3-1/TRBV3-2; d_gene: .
CDR3nt: TGCAGCGTCACAGGGGCGCGTGGGGCCTACGAGCAGTACTTC; CDR3aa: CSVTGARGAYEQYF; j_gene: TRBJ2-7; abundance: .; len: 14; v_gene: TRBV29-1; d_gene: TRBD1
CDR3nt: TGCGCCAGCACCCTAGGCCTAGCGGACTACAATGAGCAGTTCTTC; CDR3aa: CASTLGLADYNEQFF; j_gene: TRBJ2-1; abundance: .; len: 15; v_gene: TRBV5-1; d_gene: TRBD2
CDR3nt: TGTGCCAGTAGTCCCCCGGGACTAGCGGGGGGGCCACGGGAGACCCAGTACTTC; CDR3aa: CASSPPGLAGGPRETQYF; j_gene: TRBJ2-5; abundance: .; len: 18; v_gene: TRBV19; d_gene: TRBD2
CDR3nt: TGCGCCAGCAGCTTTCGGGGGTACGAGCAGTACTTC; CDR3aa: CASSFRGYEQYF; j_gene: TRBJ2-7; abundance: .; len: 12; v_gene: TRBV5-1; d_gene: .
CDR3nt: TGTGCCATTAAACAGGGGCGCGATAATTCACCCCTCCACTTT; CDR3aa: CAIKQGRDNSPLHF; j_gene: TRBJ1-6; abundance: .; len: 14; v_gene: TRBV7-8; d_gene: TRBD1
CDR3nt: TGTGCCAGCAGCCAAGGGACTAGCGGGAGATCCGATACGCAGTATTTT; CDR3aa: CASSQGTSGRSDTQYF; j_gene: TRBJ2-3; abundance: .; len: 16; v_gene: TRBV11-3; d_gene: TRBD2
CDR3nt: TGTGCCAGCAGCCCATCTAGCGGGAGACGTGGGGAGCAGTTCTTC; CDR3aa: CASSPSSGRRGEQFF; j_gene: TRBJ2-1; abundance: .; len: 15; v_gene: TRBV11-3; d_gene: TRBD2
CDR3nt: TGTGCCAGCAGTCCCCCGGGACTAGCGGGGAGCACAGATACGCAGTATTTT; CDR3aa: CASSPPGLAGSTDTQYF; j_gene: TRBJ2-3; abundance: .; len: 17; v_gene: TRBV28; d_gene: TRBD2
CDR3nt: TGCAGTGCTAGCCGGGGTGAAGCTTTCTTT; CDR3aa: CSASRGEAFF; j_gene: TRBJ1-1; abundance: .; len: 10; v_gene: TRBV20-1; d_gene: .
CDR3nt: TGTGCCACCAGTGCTTTCGGGAATGAGCAGTTCTTC; CDR3aa: CATSAFGNEQFF; j_gene: TRBJ2-1; abundance: .; len: 12; v_gene: TRBV24-1; d_gene: .
CDR3nt: TGTGCCAGCGTTCGAGCGGGAGCTCTCGAGCAGTACTTC; CDR3aa: CASVRAGALEQYF; j_gene: TRBJ2-7; abundance: .; len: 13; v_gene: TRBV28; d_gene: TRBD2
CDR3nt: TGTGCCAGCAGTTTCACAGGTCGCGATGAGCAGTTCTTC; CDR3aa: CASSFTGRDEQFF; j_gene: TRBJ2-1; abundance: .; len: 13; v_gene: TRBV27; d_gene: .
CDR3nt: TGCAGCGTTGATGGTAGCGGATACAATGAGCAGTTCTTC; CDR3aa: CSVDGSGYNEQFF; j_gene: TRBJ2-1; abundance: few; len: 13; v_gene: TRBV29-1; d_gene: .
CDR3nt: TGTGCCAGCACCCTCGGGGGGATTGGAAACACCATATATTTT; CDR3aa: CASTLGGIGNTIYF; j_gene: TRBJ1-3; abundance: .; len: 14; v_gene: TRBV11-2; d_gene: .
CDR3nt: TGTGCCACCAGCAGTCCTGACAGGGAAGGTGGCTACACCTTC; CDR3aa: CATSSPDREGGYTF; j_gene: TRBJ1-2; abundance: .; len: 14; v_gene: TRBV15; d_gene: TRBD1
CDR3nt: TGTGCCAGCAGTTACGGAGGACAGGGAACAGAGACCCAGTACTTC; CDR3aa: CASSYGGQGTETQYF; j_gene: TRBJ2-5; abundance: once; len: 15; v_gene: TRBV6-5; d_gene: TRBD1
CDR3nt: TGTGCCAGCAGCCAGGGACAGGGAAAGGTAGACACCATATATTTT; CDR3aa: CASSQGQGKVDTIYF; j_gene: TRBJ1-3; abundance: .; len: 15; v_gene: TRBV7-2; d_gene: TRBD1
CDR3nt: TGTGCCAGCAGTGGTGGGACAGGTCCTACCTACGAGCAGTACTTC; CDR3aa: CASSGGTGPTYEQYF; j_gene: TRBJ2-7; abundance: .; len: 15; v_gene: TRBV2; d_gene: TRBD1
CDR3nt: TGTGCCAGCAGCTTAGTTAACAGTAACACCGGGGAGCTGTTTTTT; CDR3aa: CASSLVNSNTGELFF; j_gene: TRBJ2-2; abundance: .; len: 15; v_gene: TRBV7-2; d_gene: .
CDR3nt: TGTGCCAGCAGCTTAGGCCCGGGACAGGGCCAAGTATATGGCTACACCTTC; CDR3aa: CASSLGPGQGQVYGYTF; j_gene: TRBJ1-2; abundance: once; len: 17; v_gene: TRBV13; d_gene: TRBD1
CDR3nt: TGTGCCAGCAGCCCGGAGCGGGGCCTCTCCTACGAGCAGTACTTC; CDR3aa: CASSPERGLSYEQYF; j_gene: TRBJ2-7; abundance: .; len: 15; v_gene: TRBV7-2; d_gene: TRBD2
CDR3nt: TGCGCCAGCAGCCAAGATCCAGGGAACTATGGCTACACCTTC; CDR3aa: CASSQDPGNYGYTF; j_gene: TRBJ1-2; abundance: .; len: 14; v_gene: TRBV4-3; d_gene: .
CDR3nt: TGTGCCAGTAATGGGGCCAGACGGAACACTGAAGCTTTCTTT; CDR3aa: CASNGARRNTEAFF; j_gene: TRBJ1-1; abundance: .; len: 14; v_gene: TRBV19; d_gene: .
CDR3nt: TGTGCCATCACAGGGTCAGGGAACACTGAAGCTTTCTTT; CDR3aa: CAITGSGNTEAFF; j_gene: TRBJ1-1; abundance: .; len: 13; v_gene: TRBV10-3; d_gene: .
CDR3nt: TGTGCCAGCAGCCCCTGGAGGCGGAGCTCCTATAATTCACCCCTCCACTTT; CDR3aa: CASSPWRRSSYNSPLHF; j_gene: TRBJ1-6; abundance: once; len: 17; v_gene: TRBV7-9; d_gene: .
CDR3nt: TGTGCCAGTAGTATAAAAGCCGAGTTCTATGGCTACACCTTC; CDR3aa: CASSIKAEFYGYTF; j_gene: TRBJ1-2; abundance: .; len: 14; v_gene: TRBV19; d_gene: .
CDR3nt: .; CDR3aa: CASSLTFGSGGKAFF; j_gene: TRBJ1-1; abundance: .; len: 15; v_gene: TRBV11-2; d_gene: .
CDR3nt: TGTGCTAGCAGCCCCGCTTTGGCAGGAGCGGAGGAGACCCAGTACTTC; CDR3aa: CASSPALAGAEETQYF; j_gene: TRBJ2-5; abundance: .; len: 16; v_gene: TRBV7-7; d_gene: .
CDR3nt: TGTGCCAGCTCACCTACTACCGTGGGGGCGCAAAGCTATGGCTACACCTTC; CDR3aa: CASSPTTVGAQSYGYTF; j_gene: TRBJ1-2; abundance: .; len: 17; v_gene: TRBV18; d_gene: .
CDR3nt: TGTGCCAGCAGCGCGGGGGGACTAGCGGGAGGGTCGTCCTACGAGCAGTACTTC; CDR3aa: CASSAGGLAGGSSYEQYF; j_gene: TRBJ2-7; abundance: .; len: 18; v_gene: TRBV5-4; d_gene: TRBD2
CDR3nt: TGTGCCAGCAGCCGGGACACCATAGCCAAAAACATTCAGTACTTC; CDR3aa: CASSRDTIAKNIQYF; j_gene: TRBJ2-4; abundance: .; len: 15; v_gene: TRBV6-1; d_gene: .
CDR3nt: TGTGCCAGCAGCCGGGACTCAGGGTACGAGCAGTACTTC; CDR3aa: CASSRDSGYEQYF; j_gene: TRBJ2-7; abundance: few; len: 13; v_gene: TRBV3-1/TRBV3-2; d_gene: .
CDR3nt: TGTGCCAGCAGCGCCGGGACAGCAAACAATGAGCAGTTCTTC; CDR3aa: CASSAGTANNEQFF; j_gene: TRBJ2-1; abundance: .; len: 14; v_gene: TRBV6-4; d_gene: TRBD1
CDR3nt: TGTGCCAGCAGCTCTGGGGACACCAATCAGCCCCAGCATTTT; CDR3aa: CASSSGDTNQPQHF; j_gene: TRBJ1-5; abundance: .; len: 14; v_gene: TRBV7-9; d_gene: .
CDR3nt: TGCGCCAGCAGCTTGGCTACAGGGGAAGGGAATGAAAAACTGTTTTTT; CDR3aa: CASSLATGEGNEKLFF; j_gene: TRBJ1-4; abundance: .; len: 16; v_gene: TRBV5-1; d_gene: TRBD1
CDR3nt: TGTGCCAGCAGGACAGGGTTTGGCAATCAGCCCCAGCATTTT; CDR3aa: CASRTGFGNQPQHF; j_gene: TRBJ1-5; abundance: .; len: 14; v_gene: TRBV6-5; d_gene: TRBD1
CDR3nt: TGTGCCAGCAGCGATTTTAACCGGGACAGGGATACTGAAGCTTTCTTT; CDR3aa: CASSDFNRDRDTEAFF; j_gene: TRBJ1-1; abundance: few; len: 16; v_gene: TRBV21-1; d_gene: .
CDR3nt: TGTGCCAGCACATCCGGGTCAACGGGAAACACCATATATTTT; CDR3aa: CASTSGSTGNTIYF; j_gene: TRBJ1-3; abundance: few; len: 14; v_gene: TRBV11-1; d_gene: .
CDR3nt: TGTGCCAGCAGTTTAGGACTAGCGGGGAAAACGTACGAGCAGTACTTC; CDR3aa: CASSLGLAGKTYEQYF; j_gene: TRBJ2-7; abundance: .; len: 16; v_gene: TRBV28; d_gene: TRBD2
CDR3nt: TGTGCCAGCAGCCCAGCCGGGATTTCCATCGAGCAGTACTTC; CDR3aa: CASSPAGISIEQYF; j_gene: TRBJ2-7; abundance: .; len: 14; v_gene: TRBV14; d_gene: .
CDR3nt: TGTGCCAGCAGCCAGTCAACAGGGGACCTAGTAACCGGGGAGCTGTTTTTT; CDR3aa: CASSQSTGDLVTGELFF; j_gene: TRBJ2-2; abundance: .; len: 17; v_gene: TRBV5-5; d_gene: TRBD1